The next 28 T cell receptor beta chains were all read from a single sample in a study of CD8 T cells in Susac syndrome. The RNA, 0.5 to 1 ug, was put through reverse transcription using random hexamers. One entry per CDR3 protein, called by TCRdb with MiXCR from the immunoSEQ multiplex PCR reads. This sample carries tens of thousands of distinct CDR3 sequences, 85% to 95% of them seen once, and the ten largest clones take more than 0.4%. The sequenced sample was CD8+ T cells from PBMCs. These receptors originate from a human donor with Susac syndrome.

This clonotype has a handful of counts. The DNA for the CDR3 is TGTGCCAGCAGCGTAGCAGGGAGTGAGCAGTTCTTC. This codes for CASSVAGSEQFF. This chain connects TRBV9 to TRBJ2-1; the D gene could be TRBD1 or TRBD2 (5 bases each). The CDR3 is made up of 12 amino acids. CDR1 and CDR2 (germline): SGDLS, YYNGEE. Trimming pared 0 bases from V and 9 bases from J, leaving 7 bases between. Together with reference TRBV9 and TRBJ2-1, the CDR3 gives the full variable domain: DSGVTQTPKHLITATGQRVTLRCSPRSGDLSVYWYQQSLDQGLQFLIQYYNGEERAKGNILERFSAQQFPDLHSELNLSSLELGDSALYFCASSVAGSEQFFGPGTRLTVL.

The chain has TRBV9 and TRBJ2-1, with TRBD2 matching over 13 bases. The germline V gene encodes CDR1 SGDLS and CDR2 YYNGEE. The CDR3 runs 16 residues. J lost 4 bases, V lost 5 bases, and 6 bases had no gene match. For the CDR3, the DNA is TGTGCCAGCAGACCTCTACTAGCGGGAGGGTACAATGAGCAGTTCTTC. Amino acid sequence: CASRPLLAGGYNEQFF.

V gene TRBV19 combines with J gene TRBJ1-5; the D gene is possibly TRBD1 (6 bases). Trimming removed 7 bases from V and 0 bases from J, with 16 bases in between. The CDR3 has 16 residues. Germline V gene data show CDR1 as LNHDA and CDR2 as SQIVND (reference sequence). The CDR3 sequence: CASTNREGLSNQPQHF. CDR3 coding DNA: TGTGCCAGTACCAACAGGGAGGGACTTAGCAATCAGCCCCAGCATTTT.

CDR3 protein: CASSLAGPGQPQHF. In DNA form, the CDR3 reads TGTGCCAGCAGTTTAGCGGGGCCGGGGCAGCCCCAGCATTTT. The chain combines TRBV27 with TRBJ1-5; tentative D call: TRBD1 (5 bases). V lost 2 bases and J 7 bases, leaving 12 bases between the germline ends. The V gene's germline CDR1 is MNHEY and CDR2 SMNVEV (reference sequence). This CDR3 is built from 14 residues.

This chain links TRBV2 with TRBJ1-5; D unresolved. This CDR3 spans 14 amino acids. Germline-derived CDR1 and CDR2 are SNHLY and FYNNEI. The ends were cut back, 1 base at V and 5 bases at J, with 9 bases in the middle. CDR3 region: CASSEGLIYQPQHF. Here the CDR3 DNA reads TGTGCCAGCAGTGAAGGACTGATTTATCAGCCCCAGCATTTT.

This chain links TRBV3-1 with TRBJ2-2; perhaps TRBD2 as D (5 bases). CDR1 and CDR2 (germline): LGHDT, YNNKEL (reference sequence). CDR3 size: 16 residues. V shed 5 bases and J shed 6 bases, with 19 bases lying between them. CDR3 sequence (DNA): TGTGCCAGCAGCGAAACGCCTAGGACGCGGGCCGGGGAGCTGTTTTTT. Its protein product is CASSETPRTRAGELFF.

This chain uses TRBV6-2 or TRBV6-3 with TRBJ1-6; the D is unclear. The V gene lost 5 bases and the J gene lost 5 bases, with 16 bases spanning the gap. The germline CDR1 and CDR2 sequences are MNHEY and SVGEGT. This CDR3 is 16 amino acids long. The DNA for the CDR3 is TGTGCCAGCAGTCGCGGCGGGGTCCTGAATAATTCACCCCTCCACTTT. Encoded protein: CASSRGGVLNNSPLHF.

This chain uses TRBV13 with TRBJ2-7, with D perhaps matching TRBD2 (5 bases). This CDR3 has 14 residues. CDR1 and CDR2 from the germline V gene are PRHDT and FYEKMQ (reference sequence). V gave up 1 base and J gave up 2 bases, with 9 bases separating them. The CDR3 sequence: CASSLAGDPYEQYF. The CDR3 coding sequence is TGTGCCAGCAGCTTAGCCGGGGATCCCTACGAGCAGTACTTC.

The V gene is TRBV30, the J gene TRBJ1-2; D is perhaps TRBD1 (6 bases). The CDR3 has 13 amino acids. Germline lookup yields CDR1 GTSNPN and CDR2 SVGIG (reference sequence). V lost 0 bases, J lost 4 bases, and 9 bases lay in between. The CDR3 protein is CAWSVGQFYGYTF. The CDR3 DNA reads TGTGCCTGGAGTGTCGGACAGTTCTATGGCTACACCTTC.

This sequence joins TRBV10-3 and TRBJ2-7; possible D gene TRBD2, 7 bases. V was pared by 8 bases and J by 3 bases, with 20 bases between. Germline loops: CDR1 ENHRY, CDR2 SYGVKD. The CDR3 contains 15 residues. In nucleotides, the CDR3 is TGTGCCATCGGTGGGGGGGCAGGGAATGGCTACGAGCAGTACTTC. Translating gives CAIGGGAGNGYEQYF.

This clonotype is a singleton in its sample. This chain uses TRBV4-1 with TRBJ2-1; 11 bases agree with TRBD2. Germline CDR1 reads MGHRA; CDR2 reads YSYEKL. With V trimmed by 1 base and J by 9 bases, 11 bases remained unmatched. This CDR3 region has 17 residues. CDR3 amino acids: CASSQVATSGKEIEQFF. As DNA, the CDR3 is TGCGCCAGCAGCCAAGTAGCGACTAGCGGGAAAGAGATTGAGCAGTTCTTC.

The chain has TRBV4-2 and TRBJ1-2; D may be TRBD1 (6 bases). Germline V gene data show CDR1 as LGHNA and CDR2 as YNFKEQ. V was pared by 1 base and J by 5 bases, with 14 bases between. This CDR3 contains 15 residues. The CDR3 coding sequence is TGTGCCAGCAGCCAAGTTTCGAGGGGGGGGTATGGCTACACCTTC. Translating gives CASSQVSRGGYGYTF.

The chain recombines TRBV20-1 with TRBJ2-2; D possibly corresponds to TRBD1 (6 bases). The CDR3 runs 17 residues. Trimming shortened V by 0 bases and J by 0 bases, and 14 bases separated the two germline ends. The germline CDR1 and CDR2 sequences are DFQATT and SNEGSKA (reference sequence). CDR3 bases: TGCAGTGCTAGAGATTTTCAGGACAGAGCGAACACCGGGGAGCTGTTTTTT. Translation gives CSARDFQDRANTGELFF.

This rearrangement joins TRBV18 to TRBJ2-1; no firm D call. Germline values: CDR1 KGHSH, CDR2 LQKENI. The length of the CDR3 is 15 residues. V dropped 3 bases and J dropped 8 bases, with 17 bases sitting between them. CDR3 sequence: CASSPRFDPQDEQFF. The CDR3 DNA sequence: TGTGCCAGCTCACCTCGTTTCGACCCTCAGGATGAGCAGTTCTTC.

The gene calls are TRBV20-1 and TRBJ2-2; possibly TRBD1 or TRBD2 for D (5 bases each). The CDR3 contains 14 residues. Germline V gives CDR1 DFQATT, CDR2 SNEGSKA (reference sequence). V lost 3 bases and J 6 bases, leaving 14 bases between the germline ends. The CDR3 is CSASLARDPGELFF. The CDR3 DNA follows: TGCAGTGCTAGTTTAGCAAGGGACCCCGGGGAGCTGTTTTTT.

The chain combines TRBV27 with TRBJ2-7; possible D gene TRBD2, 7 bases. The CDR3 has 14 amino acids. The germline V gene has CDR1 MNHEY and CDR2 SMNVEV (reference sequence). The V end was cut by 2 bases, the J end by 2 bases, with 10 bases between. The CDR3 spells CASSLVGGPYEQYF. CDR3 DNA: TGTGCCAGCAGTTTAGTCGGGGGGCCCTACGAGCAGTACTTC.

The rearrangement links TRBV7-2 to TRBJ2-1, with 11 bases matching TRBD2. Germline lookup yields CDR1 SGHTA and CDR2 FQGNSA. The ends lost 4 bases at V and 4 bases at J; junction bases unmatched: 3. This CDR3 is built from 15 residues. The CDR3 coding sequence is TGTGCCAGCAGCTCGGGACTAGCGGATTACAATGAGCAGTTCTTC. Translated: CASSSGLADYNEQFF.

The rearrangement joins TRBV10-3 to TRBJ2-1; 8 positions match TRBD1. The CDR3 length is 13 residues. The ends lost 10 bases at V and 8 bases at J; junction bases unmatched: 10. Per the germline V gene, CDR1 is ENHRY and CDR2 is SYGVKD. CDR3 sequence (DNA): TGTGCCACCCTGACAGGGGCAGGGGATGAGCAGTTCTTC. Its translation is CATLTGAGDEQFF.

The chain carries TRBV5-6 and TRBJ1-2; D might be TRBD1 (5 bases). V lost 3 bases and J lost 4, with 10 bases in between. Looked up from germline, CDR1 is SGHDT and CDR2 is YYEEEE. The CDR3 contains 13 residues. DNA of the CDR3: TGTGCCAGCAGCTGGGGCGGGAGCTATGGCTACACCTTC. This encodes CASSWGGSYGYTF.

CDR3 bases: TGCGCCAGCAGCTTGAGCGGCGCCGGAGAGACCCAGTACTTC. Translating gives CASSLSGAGETQYF. The J gene is TRBJ2-5, the V gene TRBV5-1; D perhaps matches TRBD2 (5 bases). V was pared by 1 base and J by 4 bases, with 11 bases between. The V gene's germline CDR1 is SGHRS and CDR2 YFSETQ. This CDR3 has 14 residues.

The CDR3 region is CSAATGTGSSYEQYF. In DNA, the CDR3 is TGCAGTGCTGCCACCGGGACAGGAAGCTCCTACGAGCAGTACTTC. The chain is built from TRBV20-1 and TRBJ2-7; 8 positions agree with TRBD1. J was trimmed by 0 bases and V by 5 bases; bases with no gene match: 9. CDR1 and CDR2 (germline): DFQATT, SNEGSKA (reference sequence). The CDR3 extends over 15 amino acids.

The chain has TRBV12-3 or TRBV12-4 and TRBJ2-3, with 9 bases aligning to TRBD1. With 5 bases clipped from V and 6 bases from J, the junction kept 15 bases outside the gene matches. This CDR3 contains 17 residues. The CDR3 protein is CASSPKLSTGGKDTQYF. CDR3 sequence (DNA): TGTGCCAGCAGTCCAAAGCTTTCGACAGGGGGAAAGGATACGCAGTATTTT.

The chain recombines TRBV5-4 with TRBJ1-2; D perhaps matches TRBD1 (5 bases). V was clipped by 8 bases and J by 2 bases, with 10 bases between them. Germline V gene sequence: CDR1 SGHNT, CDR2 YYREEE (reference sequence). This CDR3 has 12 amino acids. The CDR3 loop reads CASRGPNYGYTF. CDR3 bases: TGTGCCAGTCGGGGACCCAACTATGGCTACACCTTC.

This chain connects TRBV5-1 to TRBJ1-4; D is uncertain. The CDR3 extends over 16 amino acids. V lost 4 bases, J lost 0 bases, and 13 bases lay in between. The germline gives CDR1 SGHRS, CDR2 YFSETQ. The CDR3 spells CASSVTPVATNEKLFF. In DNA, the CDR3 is TGCGCCAGCAGCGTCACCCCAGTTGCAACTAATGAAAAACTGTTTTTT.

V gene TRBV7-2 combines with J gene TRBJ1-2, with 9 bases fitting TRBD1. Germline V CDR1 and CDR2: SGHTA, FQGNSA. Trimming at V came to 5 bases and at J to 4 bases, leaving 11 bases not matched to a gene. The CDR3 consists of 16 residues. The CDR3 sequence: CASSAPGQGHGYGYTF. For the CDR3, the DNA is TGTGCCAGCAGCGCGCCGGGACAGGGTCATGGCTATGGCTACACCTTC.

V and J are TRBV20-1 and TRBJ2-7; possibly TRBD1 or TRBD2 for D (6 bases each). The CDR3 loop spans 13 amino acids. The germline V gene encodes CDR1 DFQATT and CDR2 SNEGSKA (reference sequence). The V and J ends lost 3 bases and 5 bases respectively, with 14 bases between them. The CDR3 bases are TGCAGTGCTAGGGGGGGCCCCCTAGACGAGCAGTACTTC. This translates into CSARGGPLDEQYF.

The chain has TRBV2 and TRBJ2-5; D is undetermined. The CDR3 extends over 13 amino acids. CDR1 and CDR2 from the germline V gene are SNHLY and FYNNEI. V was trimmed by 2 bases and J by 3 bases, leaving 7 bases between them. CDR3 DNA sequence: TGTGCCAGCAGTGAATGGTTAGAAGAGACCCAGTACTTC. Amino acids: CASSEWLEETQYF.

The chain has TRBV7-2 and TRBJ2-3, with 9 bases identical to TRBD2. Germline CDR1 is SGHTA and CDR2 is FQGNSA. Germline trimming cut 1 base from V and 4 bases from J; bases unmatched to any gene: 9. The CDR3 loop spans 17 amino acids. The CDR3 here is CASSLGVGAGGADTQYF. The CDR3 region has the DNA TGTGCCAGCAGCTTAGGGGTTGGGGCGGGGGGGGCAGATACGCAGTATTTT. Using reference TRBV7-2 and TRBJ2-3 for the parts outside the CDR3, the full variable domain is GAGVSQSPSNKVTEKGKDVELRCDPISGHTALYWYRQSLGQGLEFLIYFQGNSAPDKSGLPSDRFSAERTGGSVSTLTIQRTQQEDSAVYLCASSLGVGAGGADTQYFGPGTRLTVL.